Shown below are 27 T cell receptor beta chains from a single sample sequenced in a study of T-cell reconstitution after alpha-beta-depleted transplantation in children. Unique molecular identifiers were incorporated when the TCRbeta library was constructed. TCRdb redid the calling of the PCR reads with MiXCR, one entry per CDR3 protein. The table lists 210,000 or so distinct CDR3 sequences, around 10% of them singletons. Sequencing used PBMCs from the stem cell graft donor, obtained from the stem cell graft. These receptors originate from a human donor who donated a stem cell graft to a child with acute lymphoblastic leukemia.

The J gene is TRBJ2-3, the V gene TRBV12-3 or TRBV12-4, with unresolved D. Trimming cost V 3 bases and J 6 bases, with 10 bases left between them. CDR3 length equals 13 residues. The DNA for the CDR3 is TGTGCCAGCAGTTTCTCCCGGCCCGATACGCAGTATTTT. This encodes CASSFSRPDTQYF.

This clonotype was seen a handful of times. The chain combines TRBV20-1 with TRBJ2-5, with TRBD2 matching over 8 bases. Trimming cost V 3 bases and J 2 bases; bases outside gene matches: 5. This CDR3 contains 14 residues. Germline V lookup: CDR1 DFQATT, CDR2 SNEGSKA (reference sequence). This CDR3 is CSASRVAGQETQYF. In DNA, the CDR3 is TGCAGTGCTAGTAGGGTAGCGGGACAAGAGACCCAGTACTTC.

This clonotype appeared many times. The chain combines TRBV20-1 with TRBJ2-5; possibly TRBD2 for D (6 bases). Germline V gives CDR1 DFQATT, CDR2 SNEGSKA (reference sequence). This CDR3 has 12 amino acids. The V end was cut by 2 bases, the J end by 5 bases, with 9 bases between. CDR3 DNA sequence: TGCAGTGCTAGACCGGGAGCCGAGACCCAGTACTTC. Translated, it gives CSARPGAETQYF.

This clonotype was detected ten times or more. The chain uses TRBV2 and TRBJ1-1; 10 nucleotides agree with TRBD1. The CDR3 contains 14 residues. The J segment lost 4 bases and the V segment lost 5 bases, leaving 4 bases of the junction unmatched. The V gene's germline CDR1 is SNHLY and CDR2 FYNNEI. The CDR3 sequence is CASSRQGAITEAFF. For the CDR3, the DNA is TGTGCCAGCAGTCGACAGGGGGCCATCACTGAAGCTTTCTTT.

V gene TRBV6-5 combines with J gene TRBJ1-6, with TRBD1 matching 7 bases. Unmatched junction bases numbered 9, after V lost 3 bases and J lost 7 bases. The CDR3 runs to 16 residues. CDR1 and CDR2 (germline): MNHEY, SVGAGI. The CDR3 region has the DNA TGTGCCAGCAGTTATCCGTCAGGGGGTTGGAATTCACCCCTCCACTTT. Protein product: CASSYPSGGWNSPLHF.

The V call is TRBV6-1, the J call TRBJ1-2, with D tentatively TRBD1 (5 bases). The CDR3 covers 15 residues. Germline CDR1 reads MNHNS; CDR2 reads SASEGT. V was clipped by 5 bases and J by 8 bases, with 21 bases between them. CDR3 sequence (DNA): TGTGCCAGCAGTCCTATGGACATGGGAGCTGAAGGCTACACCTTC. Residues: CASSPMDMGAEGYTF.

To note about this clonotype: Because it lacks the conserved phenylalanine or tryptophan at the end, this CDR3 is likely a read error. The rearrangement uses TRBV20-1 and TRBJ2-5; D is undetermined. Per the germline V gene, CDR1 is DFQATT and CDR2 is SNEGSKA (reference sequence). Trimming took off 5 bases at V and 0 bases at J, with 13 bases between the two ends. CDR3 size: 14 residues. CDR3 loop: CSALDQTYQETQYL. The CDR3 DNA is TGCAGTGCTTTGGACCAGACGTACCAAGAGACCCAGTACCTC.

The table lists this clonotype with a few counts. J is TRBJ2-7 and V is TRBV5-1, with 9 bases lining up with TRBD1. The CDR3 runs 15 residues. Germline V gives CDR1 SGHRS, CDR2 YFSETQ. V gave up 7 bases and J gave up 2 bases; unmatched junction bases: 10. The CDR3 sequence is CASAAAGTGTYEQYF. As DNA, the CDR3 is TGCGCCAGCGCCGCCGCTGGGACAGGGACCTACGAGCAGTACTTC.

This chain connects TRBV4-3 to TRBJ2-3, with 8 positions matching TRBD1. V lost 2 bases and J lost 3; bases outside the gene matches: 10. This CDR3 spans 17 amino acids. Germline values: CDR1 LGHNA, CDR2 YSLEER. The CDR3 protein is CASSQQEPRQGTDTQYF. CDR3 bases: TGCGCCAGCAGCCAACAAGAGCCGAGACAGGGGACAGATACGCAGTATTTT.

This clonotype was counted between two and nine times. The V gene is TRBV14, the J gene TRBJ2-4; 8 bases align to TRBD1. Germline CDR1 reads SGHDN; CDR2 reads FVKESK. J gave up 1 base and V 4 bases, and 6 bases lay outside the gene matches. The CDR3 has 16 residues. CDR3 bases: TGTGCCAGCAGCCGAGGACAGGGCCTTGCCAAAAACATTCAGTACTTC. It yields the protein CASSRGQGLAKNIQYF.

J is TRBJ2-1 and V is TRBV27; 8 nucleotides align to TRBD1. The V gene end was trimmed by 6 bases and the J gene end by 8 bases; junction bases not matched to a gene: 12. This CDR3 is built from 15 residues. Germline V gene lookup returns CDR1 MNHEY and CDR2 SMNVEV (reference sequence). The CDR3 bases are TGTGCCAGCAGCCTGCTACAGGGGGGTTGGGATGAGCAGTTCTTC. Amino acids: CASSLLQGGWDEQFF.

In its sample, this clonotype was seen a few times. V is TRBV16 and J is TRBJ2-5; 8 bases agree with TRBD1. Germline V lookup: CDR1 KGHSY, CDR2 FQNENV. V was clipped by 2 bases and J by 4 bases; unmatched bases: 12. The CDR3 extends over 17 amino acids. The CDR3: CASSQDRTGIIPETQYF. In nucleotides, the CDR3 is TGTGCCAGCAGCCAAGATCGGACAGGGATTATCCCAGAGACCCAGTACTTC.

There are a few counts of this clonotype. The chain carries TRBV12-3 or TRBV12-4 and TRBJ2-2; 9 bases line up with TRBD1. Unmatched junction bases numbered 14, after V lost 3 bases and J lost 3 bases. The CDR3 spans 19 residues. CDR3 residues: CASSLGHRYRTGDTGELFF. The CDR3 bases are TGTGCCAGCAGTTTGGGTCATCGGTATCGGACAGGGGACACCGGGGAGCTGTTTTTT.

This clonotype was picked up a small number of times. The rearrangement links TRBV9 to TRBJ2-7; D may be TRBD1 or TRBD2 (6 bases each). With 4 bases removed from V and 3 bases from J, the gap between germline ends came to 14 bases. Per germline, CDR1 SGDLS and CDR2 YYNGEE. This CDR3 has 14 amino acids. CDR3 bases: TGTGCCAGCAGCCCCGTAGGGGGGAACTACGAGCAGTACTTC. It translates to CASSPVGGNYEQYF.

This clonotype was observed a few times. CDR3 coding DNA: TGTGCCAGCCACCTTGGGGGGGATAGCAATCAGCCCCAGCATTTT. Translation gives CASHLGGDSNQPQHF. The chain recombines TRBV12-3 or TRBV12-4 with TRBJ1-5; D might be TRBD1 (5 bases). The CDR3 totals 15 residues. With 8 bases removed from V and 0 bases from J, the gap between germline ends came to 14 bases.

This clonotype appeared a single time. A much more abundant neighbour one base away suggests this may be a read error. DNA for the CDR3: TGCAGCATTGCCCGGGACCAGCAAGAGACCCAGTACTTC. Translating it yields CSIARDQQETQYF. The J gene is TRBJ2-5, the V gene TRBV29-1; TRBD1 or TRBD2 may be the D gene (5 bases each). Trimming removed 8 bases at V and 2 bases at J, with 15 bases between. CDR1 is SQVTM and CDR2 is ANQGSEA in the germline V gene. The CDR3 totals 13 residues.

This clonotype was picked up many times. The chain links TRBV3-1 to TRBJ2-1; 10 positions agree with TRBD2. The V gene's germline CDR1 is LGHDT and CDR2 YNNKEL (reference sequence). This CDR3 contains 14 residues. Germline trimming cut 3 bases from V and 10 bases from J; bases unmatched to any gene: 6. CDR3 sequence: CASSQASGGIEQFF. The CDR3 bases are TGTGCCAGCAGCCAGGCTAGCGGGGGCATAGAGCAGTTCTTC.

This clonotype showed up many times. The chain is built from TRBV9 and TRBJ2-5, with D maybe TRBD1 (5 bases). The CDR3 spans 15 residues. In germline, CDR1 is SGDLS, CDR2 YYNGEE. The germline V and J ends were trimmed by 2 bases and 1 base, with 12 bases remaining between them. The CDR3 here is CASSVSATAQETQYF. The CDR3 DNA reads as TGTGCCAGCAGCGTCTCGGCGACAGCCCAAGAGACCCAGTACTTC.

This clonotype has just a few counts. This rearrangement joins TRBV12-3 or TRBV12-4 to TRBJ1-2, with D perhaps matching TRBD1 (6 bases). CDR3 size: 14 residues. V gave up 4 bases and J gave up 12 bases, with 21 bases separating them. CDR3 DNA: TGTGCCAGCAGTTCCGGACAGTTGTCAGGTCGGGACACCTTC. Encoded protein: CASSSGQLSGRDTF.

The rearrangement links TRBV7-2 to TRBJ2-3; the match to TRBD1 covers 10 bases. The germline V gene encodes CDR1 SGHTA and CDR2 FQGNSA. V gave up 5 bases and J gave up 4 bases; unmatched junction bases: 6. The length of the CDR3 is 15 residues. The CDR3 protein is CASSARQGAADTQYF. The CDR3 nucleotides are TGTGCCAGCAGCGCGCGACAGGGGGCGGCAGATACGCAGTATTTT.

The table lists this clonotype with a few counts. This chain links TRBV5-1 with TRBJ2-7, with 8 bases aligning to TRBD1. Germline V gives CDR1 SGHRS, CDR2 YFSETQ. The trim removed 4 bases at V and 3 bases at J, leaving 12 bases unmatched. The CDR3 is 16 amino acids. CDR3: CASSLWFGQGNYEQYF. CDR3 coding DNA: TGCGCCAGCAGCCTTTGGTTCGGACAGGGTAACTACGAGCAGTACTTC. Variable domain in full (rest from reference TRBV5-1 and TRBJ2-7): KAGVTQTPRYLIKTRGQQVTLSCSPISGHRSVSWYQQTPGQGLQFLFEYFSETQRNKGNFPGRFSGRQFSNSRSEMNVSTLELGDSALYLCASSLWFGQGNYEQYFGPGTRLTVT.

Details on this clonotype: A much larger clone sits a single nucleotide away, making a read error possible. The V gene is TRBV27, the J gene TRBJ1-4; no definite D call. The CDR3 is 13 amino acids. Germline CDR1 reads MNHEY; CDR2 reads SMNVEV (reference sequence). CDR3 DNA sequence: TGTGCCAGCAGGTTGCGGGGTAGTGAAAATCTGTTTTTT. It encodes CASRLRGSENLFF.

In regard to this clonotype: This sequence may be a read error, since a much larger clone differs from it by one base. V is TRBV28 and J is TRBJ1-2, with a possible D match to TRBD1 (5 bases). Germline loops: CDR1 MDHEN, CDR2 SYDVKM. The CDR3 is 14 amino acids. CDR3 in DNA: TGTGCCAGCAGCGCGTCTAAAAGGGACTATGGCGACACCTTC. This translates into CASSASKRDYGDTF.

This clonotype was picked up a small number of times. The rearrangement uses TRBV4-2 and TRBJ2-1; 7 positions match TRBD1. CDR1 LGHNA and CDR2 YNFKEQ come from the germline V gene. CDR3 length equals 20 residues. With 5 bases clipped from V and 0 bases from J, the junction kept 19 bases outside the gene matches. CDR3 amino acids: CASSSTSGTAKKSSYNEQFF. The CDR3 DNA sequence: TGTGCCAGCAGCTCTACTTCCGGGACAGCGAAAAAAAGCTCCTACAATGAGCAGTTCTTC.

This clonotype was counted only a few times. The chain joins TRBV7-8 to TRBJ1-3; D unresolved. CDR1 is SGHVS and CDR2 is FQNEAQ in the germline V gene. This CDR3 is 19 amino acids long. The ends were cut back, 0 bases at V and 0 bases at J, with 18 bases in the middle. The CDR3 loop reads CASSLARVPRTTSGNTIYF. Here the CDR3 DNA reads TGTGCCAGCAGCTTAGCGAGGGTTCCCCGAACTACCTCTGGAAACACCATATATTTT.

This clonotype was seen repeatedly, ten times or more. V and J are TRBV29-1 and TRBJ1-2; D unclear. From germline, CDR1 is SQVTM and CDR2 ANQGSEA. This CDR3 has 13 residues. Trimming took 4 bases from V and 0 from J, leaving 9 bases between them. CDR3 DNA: TGCAGCGTTGGTGGCACCTCTAACTATGGCTACACCTTC. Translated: CSVGGTSNYGYTF.

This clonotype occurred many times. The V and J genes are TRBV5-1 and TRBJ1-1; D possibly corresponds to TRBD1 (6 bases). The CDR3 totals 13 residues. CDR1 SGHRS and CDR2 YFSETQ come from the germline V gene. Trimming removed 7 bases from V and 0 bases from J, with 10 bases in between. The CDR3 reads CASYGQLNTEAFF. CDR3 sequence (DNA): TGCGCCAGCTATGGACAGTTGAACACTGAAGCTTTCTTT.